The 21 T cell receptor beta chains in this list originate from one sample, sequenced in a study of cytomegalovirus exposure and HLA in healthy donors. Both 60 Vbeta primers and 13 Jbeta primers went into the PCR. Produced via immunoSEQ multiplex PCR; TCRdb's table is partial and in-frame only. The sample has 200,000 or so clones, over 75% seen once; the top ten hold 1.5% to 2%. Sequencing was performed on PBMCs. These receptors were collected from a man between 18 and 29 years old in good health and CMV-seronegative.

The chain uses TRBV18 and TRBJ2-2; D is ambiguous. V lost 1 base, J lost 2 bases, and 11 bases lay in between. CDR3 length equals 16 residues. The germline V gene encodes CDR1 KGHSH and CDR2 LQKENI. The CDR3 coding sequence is TGTGCCAGCTCACCACTTGACCGAGGTAACACCGGGGAGCTGTTTTTT. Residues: CASSPLDRGNTGELFF.

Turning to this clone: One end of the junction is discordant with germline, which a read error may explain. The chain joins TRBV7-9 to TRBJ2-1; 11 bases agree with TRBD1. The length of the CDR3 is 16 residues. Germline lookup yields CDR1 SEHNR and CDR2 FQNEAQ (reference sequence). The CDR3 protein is CSSSPAGDRGANEQFF. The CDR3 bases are TGTTCCAGCAGCCCAGCGGGGGACAGGGGGGCCAATGAGCAGTTCTTC.

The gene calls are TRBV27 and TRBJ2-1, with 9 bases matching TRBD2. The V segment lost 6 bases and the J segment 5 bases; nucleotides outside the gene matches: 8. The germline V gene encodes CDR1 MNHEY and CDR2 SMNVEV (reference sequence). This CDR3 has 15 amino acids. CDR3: CASREAAGGHNEQFF. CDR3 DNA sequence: TGTGCCAGCAGGGAAGCAGCGGGAGGTCACAATGAGCAGTTCTTC.

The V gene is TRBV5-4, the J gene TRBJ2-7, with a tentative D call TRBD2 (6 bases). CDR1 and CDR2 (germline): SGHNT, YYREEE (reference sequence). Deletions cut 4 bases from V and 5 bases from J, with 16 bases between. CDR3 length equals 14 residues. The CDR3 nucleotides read TGTGCCAGCAGCCCGGGGGTAACTTCGGACGAGCAGTACTTC. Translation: CASSPGVTSDEQYF. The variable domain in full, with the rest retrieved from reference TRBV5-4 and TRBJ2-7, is ETGVTQSPTHLIKTRGQQVTLRCSSQSGHNTVSWYQQALGQGPQFIFQYYREEENGRGNFPPRFSGLQFPNYSSELNVNALELDDSALYLCASSPGVTSDEQYFGPGTRLTVT.

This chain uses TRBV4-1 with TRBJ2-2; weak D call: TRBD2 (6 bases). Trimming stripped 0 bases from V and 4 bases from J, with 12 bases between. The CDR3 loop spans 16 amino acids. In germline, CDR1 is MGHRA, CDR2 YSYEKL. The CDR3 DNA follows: TGCGCCAGCAGCCAAGACCCGGGAGCGGTCACCGGGGAGCTGTTTTTT. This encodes CASSQDPGAVTGELFF.

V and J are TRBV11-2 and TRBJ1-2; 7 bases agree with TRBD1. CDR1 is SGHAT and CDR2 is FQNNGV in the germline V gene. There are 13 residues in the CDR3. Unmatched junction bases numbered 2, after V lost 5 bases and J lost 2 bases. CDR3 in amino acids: CASSRGQNYGYTF. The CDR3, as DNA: TGTGCCAGCAGCCGGGGACAGAACTATGGCTACACCTTC.

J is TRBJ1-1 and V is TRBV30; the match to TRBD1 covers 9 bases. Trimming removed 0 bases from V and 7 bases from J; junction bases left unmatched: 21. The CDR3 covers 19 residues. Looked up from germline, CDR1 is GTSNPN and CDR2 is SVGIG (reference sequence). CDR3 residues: CAWSVRWGTNRGLEGEAFF. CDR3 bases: TGTGCCTGGAGTGTACGATGGGGGACGAACAGGGGGCTAGAGGGTGAAGCTTTCTTT.

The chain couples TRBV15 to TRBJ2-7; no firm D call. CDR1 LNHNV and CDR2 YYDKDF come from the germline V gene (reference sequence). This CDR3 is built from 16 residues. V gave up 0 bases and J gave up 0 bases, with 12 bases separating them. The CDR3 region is CATSRDVRLSSYEQYF. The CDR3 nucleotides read TGTGCCACCAGCAGAGATGTGCGGCTATCCTCCTACGAGCAGTACTTC.

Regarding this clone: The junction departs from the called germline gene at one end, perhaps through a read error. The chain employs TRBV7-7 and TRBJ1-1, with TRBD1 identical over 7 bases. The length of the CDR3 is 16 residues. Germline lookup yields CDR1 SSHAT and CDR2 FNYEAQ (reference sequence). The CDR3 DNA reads TGTGCTAGCAGCTCTGTTGAGAAGGGGGCGCGAACTGAAGCTTTCTTT. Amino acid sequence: CASSSVEKGARTEAFF.

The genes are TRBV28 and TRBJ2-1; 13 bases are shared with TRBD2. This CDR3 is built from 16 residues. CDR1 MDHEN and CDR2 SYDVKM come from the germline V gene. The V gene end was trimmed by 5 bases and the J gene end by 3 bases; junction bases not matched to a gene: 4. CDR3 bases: TGTGCCAGCAGTCACGGACTAGCGGGGGACTACAATGAGCAGTTCTTC. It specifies CASSHGLAGDYNEQFF.

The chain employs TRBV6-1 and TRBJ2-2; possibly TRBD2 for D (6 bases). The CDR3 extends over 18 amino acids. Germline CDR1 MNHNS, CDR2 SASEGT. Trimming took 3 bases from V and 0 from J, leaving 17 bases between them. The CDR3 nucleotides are TGTGCCAGCAGTGAGGTGTTGTATGGAGGGGCGAACACCGGGGAGCTGTTTTTT. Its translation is CASSEVLYGGANTGELFF.

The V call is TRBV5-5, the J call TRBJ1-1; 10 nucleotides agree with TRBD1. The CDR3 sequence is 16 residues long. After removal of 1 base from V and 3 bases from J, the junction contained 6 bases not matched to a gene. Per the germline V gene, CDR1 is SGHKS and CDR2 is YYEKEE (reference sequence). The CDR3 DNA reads TGTGCCAGCAGCTTGACTCGACAGGGGGCGGACACTGAAGCTTTCTTT. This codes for CASSLTRQGADTEAFF.

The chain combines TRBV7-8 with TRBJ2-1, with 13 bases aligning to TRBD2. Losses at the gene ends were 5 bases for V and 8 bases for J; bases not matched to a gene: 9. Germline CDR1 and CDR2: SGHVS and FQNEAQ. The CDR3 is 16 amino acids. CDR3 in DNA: TGTGCCAGCAGCCGCGGACTAGCGGGAGAGGGGGATGAGCAGTTCTTC. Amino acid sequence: CASSRGLAGEGDEQFF.

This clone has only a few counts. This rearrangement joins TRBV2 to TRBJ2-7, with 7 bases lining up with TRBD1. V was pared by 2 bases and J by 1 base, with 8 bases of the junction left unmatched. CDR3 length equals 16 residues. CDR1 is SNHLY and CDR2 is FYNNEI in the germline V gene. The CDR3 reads CASSEKPGQRSYEQYF. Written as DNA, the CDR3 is TGTGCCAGCAGTGAAAAACCGGGACAGCGATCCTACGAGCAGTACTTC. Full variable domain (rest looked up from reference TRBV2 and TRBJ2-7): EPEVTQTPSHQVTQMGQEVILRCVPISNHLYFYWYRQILGQKVEFLVSFYNNEISEKSEIFDDQFSVERPDGSNFTLKIRSTKLEDSAMYFCASSEKPGQRSYEQYFGPGTRLTVT.

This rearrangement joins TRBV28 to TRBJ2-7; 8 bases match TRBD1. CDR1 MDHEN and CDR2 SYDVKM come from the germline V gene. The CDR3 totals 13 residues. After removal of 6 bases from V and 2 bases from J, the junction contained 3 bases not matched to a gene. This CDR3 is CASRGTGPYEQYF. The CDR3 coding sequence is TGTGCCAGCAGAGGGACAGGACCCTACGAGCAGTACTTC.

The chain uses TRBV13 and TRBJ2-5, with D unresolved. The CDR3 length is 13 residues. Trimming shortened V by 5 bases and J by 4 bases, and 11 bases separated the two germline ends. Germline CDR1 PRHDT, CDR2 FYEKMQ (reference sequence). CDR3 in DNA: TGTGCCAGCAGCCCTGGCGGTCGAGAGACCCAGTACTTC. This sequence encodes CASSPGGRETQYF.

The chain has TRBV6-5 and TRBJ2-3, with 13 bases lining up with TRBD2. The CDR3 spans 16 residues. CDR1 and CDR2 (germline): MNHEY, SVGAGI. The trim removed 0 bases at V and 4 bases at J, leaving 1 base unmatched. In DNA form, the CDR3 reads TGTGCCAGCAGTTACTCCGGGACTAGCGGGGCAGATACGCAGTATTTT. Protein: CASSYSGTSGADTQYF.

The CDR3 region has the DNA TGTGCCAGCAGCTCAGACAGGGGCCAAGAGACCCAGTACTTC. This codes for CASSSDRGQETQYF. The V and J genes are TRBV4-2 and TRBJ2-5, with 8 bases fitting TRBD1. The CDR3 spans 14 residues. J gave up 1 base and V 5 bases, and 3 bases lay outside the gene matches. Germline V lookup: CDR1 LGHNA, CDR2 YNFKEQ.

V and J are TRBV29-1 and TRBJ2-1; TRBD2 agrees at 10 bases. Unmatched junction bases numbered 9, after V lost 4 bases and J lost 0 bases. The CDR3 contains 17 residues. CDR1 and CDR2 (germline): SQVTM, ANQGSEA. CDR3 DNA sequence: TGCAGCGTTGTAAAAGCGGGGGGGCTTACCTCCTACAATGAGCAGTTCTTC. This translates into CSVVKAGGLTSYNEQFF.

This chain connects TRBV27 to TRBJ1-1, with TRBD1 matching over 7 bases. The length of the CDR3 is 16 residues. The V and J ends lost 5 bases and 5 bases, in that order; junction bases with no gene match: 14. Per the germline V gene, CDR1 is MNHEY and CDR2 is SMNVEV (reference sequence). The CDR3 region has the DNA TGTGCCAGCAGTCCACCCCCGGCAGGGGGAGGAACTGAAGCTTTCTTT. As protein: CASSPPPAGGGTEAFF.

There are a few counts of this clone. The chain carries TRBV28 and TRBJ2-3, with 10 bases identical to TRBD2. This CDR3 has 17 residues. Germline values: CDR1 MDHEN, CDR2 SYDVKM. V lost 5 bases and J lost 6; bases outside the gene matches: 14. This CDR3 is CASSGKLKTSGRDTQYF. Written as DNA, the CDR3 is TGTGCCAGCAGTGGTAAATTAAAGACTAGCGGGCGGGATACGCAGTATTTT.